This T cell receptor beta chain was recovered during a study of blood T cell repertoires in COVID-19. This CDR3 contains 16 residues. Germline CDR1 reads SSHAT; CDR2 reads FNYEAQ (reference sequence). Those who participated ranged in age from about 18 to 89 years and resided in about 24 US areas. Participants' own reports of clinical history determined their cohort assignment. Cohort 3 donors counted as recovered after two negative PCRs, clearance, or resolved symptoms. Of note for this clone: Germline is not matched at one junction end, which may reflect a read error.

Data came from immunoSEQ multiplex PCR; TCRdb stores just in-frame clones and leaves some out. The sample holds about 280,000 clones; 87% are singletons and the top ten take under 7%. This receptor was taken from a woman aged 40 to 50 who had recovered from COVID-19. The sequencing sample was made of PBMCs or T cells enriched from blood (not recorded which). The gene calls are TRBV7-7 and TRBJ2-5; 12 nucleotides line up with TRBD2. CDR3 amino acids: CASSLSLAGGKETQYF. The CDR3 coding sequence is TGTGCTAGCAGCTTATCGCTAGCGGGAGGGAAGGAGACCCAGTACTTC.